This TCR beta chain comes out of a study of Ad26.COV2.S vaccination and SARS-CoV-2 variants. Study at large: Within the COV1001 Ad26.COV2.S trial arm, the donor was enrolled.

Treatment here: approximately 18 received Ad26.COV2.S at low or high dose, single or two shots; 5 received placebo; per-sample allocation not given. Sampling was performed 63 days after the first vaccine or placebo injection. This CDR3 has 14 amino acids. CDR1 is SEHNR, CDR2 FQNEAQ, per germline (reference sequence). Trimming left V 3 bases short and J 0 bases short, with 6 bases between. Sequencing used immunoSEQ multiplex PCR; TCRdb keeps in-frame clones, though not all of them. This sample has about 370,000 clones, with around 89% found just once. The material was peripheral blood, obtained in a trial of Ad26.COV2.S vaccine versus placebo. The chain carries TRBV7-9 and TRBJ2-1, with D unclear. The receptor comes from a person between 18 and 59 years old who received the Ad26.COV2.S COVID-19 vaccine or a placebo. The chain's CDR3 is CASSFESSYNEQFF. The CDR3 nucleotides read TGTGCCAGCAGCTTTGAAAGCTCCTACAATGAGCAGTTCTTC.